This T cell receptor beta chain was profiled in a study of T cells in Graves' hyperthyroidism and ophthalmopathy. The germline gives CDR1 SQVTM, CDR2 ANQGSEA. The CDR3 extends over 15 amino acids. The germline V and J ends were trimmed by 3 bases and 6 bases, with 17 bases remaining between them. This clonotype was observed a few times. Any patient presenting with uncontrolled infection, other autoimmune disease, pregnancy or lactation was left out. It was RNA transcripts that yielded the amplified TCR beta CDR3 regions. The HTBI primer set served for first-round RT-PCR of the TCR CDR3. MiXCR was run by TCRdb on the multiplex PCR reads, yielding one entry per CDR3 protein. The sample shows approximately 370,000 distinct CDR3 sequences, more than 12% of them seen only once.

The chain has TRBV29-1 and TRBJ2-2; D is possibly TRBD1 (7 bases). This receptor was identified in a woman in her twenties or thirties with Graves' hyperthyroidism. Sequenced: blood. CDR3 sequence: CSVDILTGRPGELFF. The CDR3 DNA reads TGCAGCGTTGATATTTTGACAGGGAGGCCCGGGGAGCTGTTTTTT.